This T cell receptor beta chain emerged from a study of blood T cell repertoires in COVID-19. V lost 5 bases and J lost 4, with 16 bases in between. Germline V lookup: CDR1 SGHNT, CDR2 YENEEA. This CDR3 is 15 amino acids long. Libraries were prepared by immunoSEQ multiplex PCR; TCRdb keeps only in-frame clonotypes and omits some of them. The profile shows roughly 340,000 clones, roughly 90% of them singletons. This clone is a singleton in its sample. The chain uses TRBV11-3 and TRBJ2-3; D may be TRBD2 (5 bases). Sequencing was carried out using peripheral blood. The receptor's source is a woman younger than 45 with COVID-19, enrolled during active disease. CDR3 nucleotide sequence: TGTGCCAGCAGCCCTGGACTGCCCATTTCAGATACGCAGTATTTT. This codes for CASSPGLPISDTQYF.